One sample yielded the 14 T cell receptor beta chains listed below, sequenced in a study of beta chain features in type 1 diabetes. General observations from the study: Shorter TCRB CDR3s, moderately but significantly so, marked every one of the four CD4+ subsets in Type 1 diabetes patients.

Their recognized antigens are unknown. The investigators reverse transcribed all of the isolated RNA, so they sequenced expressed TCRB transcripts. Data came from immunoSEQ multiplex PCR; TCRdb stores just in-frame clones and leaves some out. The table includes approximately 150,000 clones, about 13% detected once. The sequencing input was central memory CD4+ T cells from blood. The receptors stem from a man between 18 and 29 years old with type 1 diabetes.

The chain links TRBV5-1 to TRBJ1-4; possibly TRBD1 for D (5 bases). V was pared by 1 base and J by 3 bases, with 10 bases between. Germline CDR1 and CDR2: SGHRS and YFSETQ. There are 15 residues in the CDR3. CDR3 DNA sequence: TGCGCCAGCAGCTTGAAGGGGTCGTCTAATGAAAAACTGTTTTTT. It specifies CASSLKGSSNEKLFF.

The V and J genes are TRBV7-9 and TRBJ1-6; possible D gene TRBD1, 5 bases. V was pared by 5 bases and J by 9 bases, with 23 bases between. Germline V CDR1 and CDR2: SEHNR, FQNEAQ (reference sequence). This CDR3 spans 17 amino acids. The CDR3 DNA sequence: TGTGCCAGCAGCGGCACGGCAGGGTCGAGATATGGTTCACCCCTCCACTTT. Its translation: CASSGTAGSRYGSPLHF.

This clone has only a few counts. The J gene is TRBJ1-5, the V gene TRBV30; D gene ambiguous. The CDR3 has 17 amino acids. Germline V gene lookup returns CDR1 GTSNPN and CDR2 SVGIG (reference sequence). V was pared by 1 base and J by 0 bases, with 16 bases between. The CDR3 DNA reads as TGTGCCTGGAGTGCGCCGGTGGGCCTATATAGCAATCAGCCCCAGCATTTT. Its translation: CAWSAPVGLYSNQPQHF.

The genes are TRBV6-1 and TRBJ1-1; 8 positions agree with TRBD1. Losses at the gene ends were 8 bases for V and 3 bases for J; bases not matched to a gene: 5. The CDR3 has 13 residues. Germline V gene lookup returns CDR1 MNHNS and CDR2 SASEGT. CDR3 sequence reads: CASPGGGHTEAFF. The CDR3 DNA reads TGTGCCAGCCCAGGGGGCGGCCACACTGAAGCTTTCTTT.

This clone came up many times. The chain joins TRBV25-1 to TRBJ2-3, with D uncertain. The CDR3 has 17 residues. In germline, CDR1 is MGHDK, CDR2 SYGVNS. Trimming left V 10 bases short and J 1 base short, with 24 bases between. CDR3 in amino acids: CATTTYYDTPCTDTQYF. The CDR3 bases are TGTGCCACCACGACCTATTATGACACACCATGCACAGATACGCAGTATTTT.

This clone was seen more than once but under ten times. V and J are TRBV7-6 and TRBJ2-7; 9 positions match TRBD1. Trimming removed 6 bases from V and 6 bases from J; junction bases left unmatched: 6. Germline CDR1 and CDR2: SGHVS and FNYEAQ. This CDR3 has 13 amino acids. This chain's CDR3 is CASRNRGQGEQYF. Written as DNA, the CDR3 is TGTGCCAGCAGGAACAGGGGGCAGGGCGAGCAGTACTTC.

This clone was observed a handful of times. V usage is TRBV6-6 and J usage is TRBJ1-1; D uncertain. The germline V gene has CDR1 MNHNY and CDR2 SVGAGI (reference sequence). The CDR3 sequence is 15 residues long. V lost 5 bases and J lost 4, with 17 bases in between. The CDR3, as DNA: TGTGCCAGCAGTCGACTGGGCCCCGAGGGCACTGAAGCTTTCTTT. This encodes CASSRLGPEGTEAFF.

The chain joins TRBV14 to TRBJ1-2, with D unclear. V was trimmed by 1 base and J by 5 bases, leaving 8 bases between them. CDR1 SGHDN and CDR2 FVKESK come from the germline V gene. The CDR3 runs to 13 residues. CDR3 sequence: CASSQGQVYGYTF. The DNA of the CDR3 is TGTGCCAGCAGCCAAGGACAAGTTTATGGCTACACCTTC.

This clone was recorded a few times. The rearrangement uses TRBV10-3 and TRBJ2-3; D not resolved. Germline CDR1 is ENHRY and CDR2 is SYGVKD. CDR3 length equals 15 residues. V was trimmed by 0 bases and J by 1 base, leaving 8 bases between them. Here the CDR3 DNA reads TGTGCCATCAGTGAGTCAGGCATCGGCACAGATACGCAGTATTTT. Its translation is CAISESGIGTDTQYF.

This clone turned up a few times. The chain carries TRBV7-9 and TRBJ2-3, with 9 bases identical to TRBD1. CDR1 and CDR2 (germline): SEHNR, FQNEAQ (reference sequence). Trimming at V came to 4 bases and at J to 1 base, leaving 3 bases not matched to a gene. The CDR3 is 15 residues long. The CDR3: CASSYTGGGTDTQYF. In nucleotides, the CDR3 is TGTGCCAGCAGCTATACAGGGGGCGGCACAGATACGCAGTATTTT.

The CDR3 loop is CASSVRDSSTDTQYF. The CDR3 DNA is TGTGCCAGCAGCGTCCGGGATTCTAGCACAGATACGCAGTATTTT. V gene TRBV9 combines with J gene TRBJ2-3; TRBD2 might be the D (5 bases). The germline V and J ends were trimmed by 2 bases and 0 bases, with 10 bases remaining between them. This CDR3 is built from 15 residues. In germline, CDR1 is SGDLS, CDR2 YYNGEE.

A few counts support this clone. CDR3 sequence (DNA): TGTGCCTGGAGTCGGAGTCAAGAGACCCAGTACTTC. Translating gives CAWSRSQETQYF. The rearrangement uses TRBV30 and TRBJ2-5; D is unclear. Trimming removed 2 bases from V and 2 bases from J, with 6 bases in between. The germline V gene encodes CDR1 GTSNPN and CDR2 SVGIG (reference sequence). The CDR3 length is 12 residues. Full variable domain (rest looked up from reference TRBV30 and TRBJ2-5): SQTIHQWPATLVQPVGSPLSLECTVEGTSNPNLYWYRQAAGRGLQLLFYSVGIGQISSEVPQNLSASRPQDRQFILSSKKLLLSDSGFYLCAWSRSQETQYFGPGTRLLVL.

The chain uses TRBV30 and TRBJ1-6; D is possibly TRBD1 (5 bases). V dropped 0 bases and J dropped 7 bases, with 19 bases sitting between them. Germline CDR1 and CDR2: GTSNPN and SVGIG (reference sequence). The CDR3 is made up of 17 amino acids. The CDR3 sequence: CAWSVPPTGWGNSPLHF. In DNA form, the CDR3 reads TGTGCCTGGAGTGTACCCCCCACGGGTTGGGGCAATTCACCCCTCCACTTT. Filled out from reference TRBV30 and TRBJ1-6, the complete variable domain reads SQTIHQWPATLVQPVGSPLSLECTVEGTSNPNLYWYRQAAGRGLQLLFYSVGIGQISSEVPQNLSASRPQDRQFILSSKKLLLSDSGFYLCAWSVPPTGWGNSPLHFGNGTRLTVT.

The chain is built from TRBV5-6 and TRBJ1-2; D remains unclear. There are 13 residues in the CDR3. Germline V CDR1 and CDR2: SGHDT, YYEEEE. Deletions cut 2 bases from V and 4 bases from J, with 9 bases between. CDR3 amino acids: CASSLPAGYGYTF. DNA of the CDR3: TGTGCCAGCAGCTTACCAGCAGGCTATGGCTACACCTTC.